Listed below are T cell receptor beta chains from one sample, sequenced in a study of spatial heterogeneity in lung cancer. TCRdb re-called the 5' RACE reads through MiXCR, storing one row per CDR3 protein. The sample holds about 4,400 distinct CDR3 sequences; 5% to 6.5% are singletons and the top ten take over 30%. The sequenced sample was lung tumor tissue, obtained at surgery. These receptors were obtained from a male donor with early-stage non-small cell lung cancer. The CDR3 runs from the conserved cysteine through the conserved F or W. Each record gives: V gene, J gene, clone size, D gene, CDR3 protein, CDR3 DNA. The D gene is left open where the match is weak. Expanded clones are given a class, and other clones once, few, many or no size at all.

v_call: TRBV7-9
j_call: TRBJ2-1
clone_size: .
d_call: .
cdr3_aa: CASSSPRAPYNEQFF
cdr3_nt: TGTGCCAGCAGCTCCCCCCGGGCGCCCTACAATGAGCAGTTCTTC

v_call: TRBV29-1
j_call: TRBJ2-2
clone_size: many
d_call: .
cdr3_aa: CSVEGQGGSAGELFF
cdr3_nt: TGCAGCGTTGAAGGCCAGGGAGGATCTGCCGGGGAGCTGTTTTTT

v_call: TRBV12-2
j_call: TRBJ2-1
clone_size: medium-sized
d_call: .
cdr3_aa: CASRLRTYYNEQFF
cdr3_nt: TGTGCAAGTCGCCTCCGGACCTATTACAATGAGCAGTTCTTC

v_call: TRBV20-1
j_call: TRBJ2-3
clone_size: many
d_call: .
cdr3_aa: CRAQSGDTQYF
cdr3_nt: TGCAGGGCTCAATCAGGAGATACGCAGTATTTT

v_call: TRBV2
j_call: TRBJ1-1
clone_size: many
d_call: TRBD1
cdr3_aa: CASSSRGLHSDLLNTEAFF
cdr3_nt: TGTGCCAGCAGTAGCAGGGGGTTACATAGCGATCTCTTGAACACTGAAGCTTTCTTT

v_call: TRBV29-1
j_call: TRBJ2-1
clone_size: medium-sized
d_call: .
cdr3_aa: CSVILRTPEQFF
cdr3_nt: TGCAGCGTGATCCTCCGGACTCCTGAGCAGTTCTTC

v_call: TRBV30
j_call: TRBJ2-7
clone_size: many
d_call: .
cdr3_aa: CAWASGRGYEQYF
cdr3_nt: TGTGCCTGGGCATCCGGCAGGGGCTACGAGCAGTACTTC

v_call: TRBV5-8
j_call: TRBJ1-5
clone_size: medium-sized
d_call: TRBD1
cdr3_aa: CASSLGRTGVYSNQPQHF
cdr3_nt: TGTGCCAGCAGCCTGGGGAGGACAGGGGTTTATAGCAATCAGCCCCAGCATTTT

v_call: TRBV7-2
j_call: TRBJ2-3
clone_size: medium-sized
d_call: TRBD1
cdr3_aa: CASSLFQGADTQYF
cdr3_nt: TGTGCCAGCAGCTTATTTCAGGGGGCAGATACGCAGTATTTT

v_call: TRBV5-1
j_call: TRBJ2-1
clone_size: many
d_call: TRBD2
cdr3_aa: CASSLALAGDEQFF
cdr3_nt: TGCGCCAGCAGCTTAGCGTTAGCGGGAGATGAGCAGTTCTTC

v_call: TRBV7-2
j_call: TRBJ2-2
clone_size: many
d_call: TRBD2
cdr3_aa: CASSSKISPGLAGPANTGELFF
cdr3_nt: TGTGCCAGCAGCTCCAAAATTTCTCCGGGACTAGCGGGGCCAGCGAACACCGGGGAGCTGTTTTTT

v_call: TRBV6-6
j_call: TRBJ2-5
clone_size: medium-sized
d_call: .
cdr3_aa: CASSYSAGVEETQYF
cdr3_nt: TGTGCCAGCAGTTACTCGGCAGGGGTGGAGGAGACCCAGTACTTC

v_call: TRBV7-2
j_call: TRBJ2-7
clone_size: .
d_call: .
cdr3_aa: CASSPRESYEQYF
cdr3_nt: TGTGCCAGCAGCCCCCGTGAATCCTACGAGCAGTACTTC

v_call: TRBV7-4
j_call: TRBJ2-2
clone_size: .
d_call: TRBD1
cdr3_aa: CASSLGTGVAGELFF
cdr3_nt: TGTGCCAGCAGCTTAGGCACAGGGGTGGCCGGGGAGCTGTTTTTT

v_call: TRBV15
j_call: TRBJ2-3
clone_size: many
d_call: .
cdr3_aa: CATSRAGVGTDTQYF
cdr3_nt: TGTGCCACCAGCAGAGCGGGCGTGGGTACAGATACGCAGTATTTT

v_call: TRBV7-2
j_call: TRBJ2-1
clone_size: medium-sized
d_call: .
cdr3_aa: CASSFVPGNEQFF
cdr3_nt: TGTGCCAGCAGCTTCGTGCCCGGCAATGAGCAGTTCTTC

v_call: TRBV5-1
j_call: TRBJ2-1
clone_size: many
d_call: TRBD2
cdr3_aa: CASSPGLAGEGEQFF
cdr3_nt: TGCGCCAGCAGCCCCGGACTAGCGGGAGAGGGTGAGCAGTTCTTC

v_call: TRBV7-2
j_call: TRBJ2-1
clone_size: many
d_call: .
cdr3_aa: CASSISGYNEQFF
cdr3_nt: TGTGCCAGCAGCATTTCGGGGTACAATGAGCAGTTCTTC

v_call: TRBV20-1
j_call: TRBJ1-2
clone_size: medium-sized
d_call: .
cdr3_aa: CSALEGRDYGYTF
cdr3_nt: TGCAGTGCCCTGGAGGGGCGCGACTATGGCTACACCTTC

v_call: TRBV9
j_call: TRBJ2-3
clone_size: large
d_call: TRBD2
cdr3_aa: CASSASGTSTDTQYF
cdr3_nt: TGTGCCAGCAGCGCGAGCGGGACTAGCACAGATACGCAGTATTTT

v_call: TRBV20-1
j_call: TRBJ1-2
clone_size: many
d_call: TRBD1
cdr3_aa: CSVRGDRDYGYTF
cdr3_nt: TGCAGTGTTAGAGGGGACAGGGACTATGGCTACACCTTC

v_call: TRBV24-1
j_call: TRBJ1-5
clone_size: many
d_call: TRBD1
cdr3_aa: CATSGRGPGTPQHF
cdr3_nt: TGTGCCACCAGTGGCAGGGGGCCAGGGACACCCCAGCATTTT

v_call: TRBV3-1
j_call: TRBJ2-7
clone_size: few
d_call: .
cdr3_aa: CASSQIYEQYF
cdr3_nt: TGTGCCAGCAGCCAAATCTACGAGCAGTACTTC

v_call: TRBV27
j_call: TRBJ2-3
clone_size: medium-sized
d_call: .
cdr3_aa: CASGLQPITSTDTQYF
cdr3_nt: TGTGCCTCCGGACTGCAACCAATCACTAGCACAGATACGCAGTATTTT

v_call: TRBV20-1
j_call: TRBJ2-1
clone_size: large
d_call: TRBD2
cdr3_aa: CSARSPSGGAYEQFF
cdr3_nt: TGCAGTGCTAGGTCCCCCAGCGGGGGGGCCTATGAGCAGTTCTTC

v_call: TRBV20-1
j_call: TRBJ2-3
clone_size: many
d_call: TRBD2
cdr3_aa: CSAWTPSGMGLSTDTQYF
cdr3_nt: TGCAGTGCTTGGACTCCTAGCGGGATGGGACTTAGCACAGATACGCAGTATTTT

v_call: TRBV20-1
j_call: TRBJ2-1
clone_size: many
d_call: TRBD2
cdr3_aa: CSARTSVNEQFF
cdr3_nt: TGCAGTGCCAGGACTAGCGTCAATGAGCAGTTCTTC

v_call: TRBV27
j_call: TRBJ2-3
clone_size: many
d_call: TRBD1
cdr3_aa: CASSFWTGGTDTQYF
cdr3_nt: TGTGCCAGCAGTTTTTGGACAGGGGGGACAGATACGCAGTATTTT

v_call: TRBV7-9
j_call: TRBJ2-7
clone_size: many
d_call: .
cdr3_aa: CASSKGLVTYEQYF
cdr3_nt: TGTGCCAGCAGCAAGGGACTTGTGACCTACGAGCAGTACTTC

v_call: TRBV7-2
j_call: TRBJ2-1
clone_size: many
d_call: .
cdr3_aa: CASSYRQKSYNEQFF
cdr3_nt: TGTGCCAGCAGCTATCGACAGAAATCTTACAATGAGCAGTTCTTC

v_call: TRBV27
j_call: TRBJ2-7
clone_size: many
d_call: TRBD1
cdr3_aa: CASSPYWDRGYEQYF
cdr3_nt: TGTGCCAGCAGTCCTTACTGGGACAGGGGCTACGAGCAGTACTTC

v_call: TRBV7-9
j_call: TRBJ2-5
clone_size: medium-sized
d_call: .
cdr3_aa: CASSLAVGTGETQYF
cdr3_nt: TGTGCCAGCAGCTTAGCAGTGGGGACGGGAGAGACCCAGTACTTC

v_call: TRBV5-6
j_call: TRBJ1-3
clone_size: many
d_call: .
cdr3_aa: CASSLDTGYSGNTIYF
cdr3_nt: TGTGCCAGCAGCTTGGATACAGGGTACTCTGGAAACACCATATATTTT

v_call: TRBV11-2
j_call: TRBJ1-1
clone_size: medium-sized
d_call: .
cdr3_aa: CASTIQERDEAFF
cdr3_nt: TGTGCCAGCACCATTCAGGAACGGGATGAAGCTTTCTTT

v_call: TRBV7-2
j_call: TRBJ2-3
clone_size: many
d_call: .
cdr3_aa: CASSRYGDTQYF
cdr3_nt: TGTGCCAGCAGCCGGTACGGGGATACGCAGTATTTT

v_call: TRBV20-1
j_call: TRBJ2-3
clone_size: many
d_call: .
cdr3_aa: CSARKERPDTQYF
cdr3_nt: TGCAGTGCTAGGAAGGAGAGGCCGGATACGCAGTATTTT

v_call: TRBV28
j_call: TRBJ2-7
clone_size: many
d_call: .
cdr3_aa: CASTPNIGRRPVYEQYF
cdr3_nt: TGTGCCAGCACCCCCAACATCGGAAGGCGCCCTGTCTACGAGCAGTACTTC

v_call: TRBV11-2
j_call: TRBJ2-5
clone_size: many
d_call: .
cdr3_aa: CASSFVVQETQYF
cdr3_nt: TGTGCCAGCAGCTTCGTGGTGCAAGAGACCCAGTACTTC

v_call: TRBV9
j_call: TRBJ2-2
clone_size: medium-sized
d_call: TRBD2
cdr3_aa: CASSVTRTSGNTGELFF
cdr3_nt: TGTGCCAGCAGCGTAACCCGGACTAGCGGGAACACCGGGGAGCTGTTTTTT